Sequencing of this T cell receptor (beta chain) was carried out in a study of CD8 T cells in ankylosing spondylitis. This clonotype has only a few counts. Antigen specificity is unknown. Between the trimmed V and J ends, which lost 2 bases and 3 bases, there was a span of 13 bases. Germline assignment: CDR1 SNHLY and CDR2 FYNNEI. The CDR3 consists of 16 residues. In TCRdb, the 5' RACE reads were re-called with MiXCR into one record per CDR3 protein. This sample yields just under 350,000 distinct CDR3 sequences, of which approximately 14% are seen a single time; approximately 0.99% belongs to the top ten. Study results and limitations: Seemingly distinctive of ankylosing spondylitis blood was a TCR beta motif formed by eight highly homologous variants.

The V and J genes are TRBV2 and TRBJ2-2, with a weak D call TRBD2 (5 bases). Specimen: blood, either unsorted or a sorted T cell fraction (not recorded which). The receptor was isolated from a male donor with ankylosing spondylitis or in good health (not recorded which). The CDR3 bases are TGTGCCAGCAGTGAACGGGGTCTAGGCCACACCGGGGAGCTGTTTTTT. It translates to CASSERGLGHTGELFF.